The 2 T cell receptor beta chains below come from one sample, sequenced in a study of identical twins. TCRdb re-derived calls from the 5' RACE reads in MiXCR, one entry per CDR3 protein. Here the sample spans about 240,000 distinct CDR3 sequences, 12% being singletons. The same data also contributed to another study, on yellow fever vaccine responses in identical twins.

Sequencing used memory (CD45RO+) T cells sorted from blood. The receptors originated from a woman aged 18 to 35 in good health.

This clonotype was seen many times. CDR3 nucleotide sequence: TGTGCCAGCAGGGGGACAGGCTATAGCAATCAGCCCCAGCATTTT. Its translation: CASRGTGYSNQPQHF. This chain uses TRBV28 with TRBJ1-5; 8 positions agree with TRBD1. V shed 6 bases, J shed 0 bases, and the junction held 4 bases outside the gene matches. The CDR3 is 15 residues long. Looked up from germline, CDR1 is MDHEN and CDR2 is SYDVKM. Supplemented by reference TRBV28 and TRBJ1-5, the full variable domain reads DVKVTQSSRYLVKRTGEKVFLECVQDMDHENMFWYRQDPGLGLRLIYFSYDVKMKEKGDIPEGYSVSREKKERFSLILESASTNQTSMYLCASRGTGYSNQPQHFGDGTRLSIL.

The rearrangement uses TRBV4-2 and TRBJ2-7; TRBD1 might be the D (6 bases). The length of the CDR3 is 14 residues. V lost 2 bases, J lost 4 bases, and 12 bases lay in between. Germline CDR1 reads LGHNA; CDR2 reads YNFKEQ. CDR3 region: CASSQNSGTYEQYF. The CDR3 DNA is TGTGCCAGCAGCCAAAATTCGGGGACATACGAGCAGTACTTC.